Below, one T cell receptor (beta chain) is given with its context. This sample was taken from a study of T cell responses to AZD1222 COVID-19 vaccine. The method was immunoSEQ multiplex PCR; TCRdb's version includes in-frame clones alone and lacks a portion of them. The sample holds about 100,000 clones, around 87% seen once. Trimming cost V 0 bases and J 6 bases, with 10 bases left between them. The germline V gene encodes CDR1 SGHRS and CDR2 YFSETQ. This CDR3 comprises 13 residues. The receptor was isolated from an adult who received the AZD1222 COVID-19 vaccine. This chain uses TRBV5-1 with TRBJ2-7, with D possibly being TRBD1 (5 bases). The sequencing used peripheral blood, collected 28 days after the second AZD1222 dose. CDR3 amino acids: CASSLGQIGEQYF. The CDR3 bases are TGCGCCAGCAGCTTGGGACAGATTGGCGAGCAGTACTTC.